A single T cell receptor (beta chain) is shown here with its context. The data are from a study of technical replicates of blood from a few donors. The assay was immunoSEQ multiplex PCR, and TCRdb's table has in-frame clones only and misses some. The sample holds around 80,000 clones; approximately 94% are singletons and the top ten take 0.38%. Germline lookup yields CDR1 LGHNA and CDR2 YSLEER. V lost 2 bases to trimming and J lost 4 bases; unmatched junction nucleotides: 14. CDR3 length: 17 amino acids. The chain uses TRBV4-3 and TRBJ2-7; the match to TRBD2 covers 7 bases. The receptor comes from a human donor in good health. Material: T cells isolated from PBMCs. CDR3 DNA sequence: TGCGCCAGCAGCCAATACTCCAGCGGGAAAGAGGGGTACGAGCAGTACTTC. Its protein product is CASSQYSSGKEGYEQYF.